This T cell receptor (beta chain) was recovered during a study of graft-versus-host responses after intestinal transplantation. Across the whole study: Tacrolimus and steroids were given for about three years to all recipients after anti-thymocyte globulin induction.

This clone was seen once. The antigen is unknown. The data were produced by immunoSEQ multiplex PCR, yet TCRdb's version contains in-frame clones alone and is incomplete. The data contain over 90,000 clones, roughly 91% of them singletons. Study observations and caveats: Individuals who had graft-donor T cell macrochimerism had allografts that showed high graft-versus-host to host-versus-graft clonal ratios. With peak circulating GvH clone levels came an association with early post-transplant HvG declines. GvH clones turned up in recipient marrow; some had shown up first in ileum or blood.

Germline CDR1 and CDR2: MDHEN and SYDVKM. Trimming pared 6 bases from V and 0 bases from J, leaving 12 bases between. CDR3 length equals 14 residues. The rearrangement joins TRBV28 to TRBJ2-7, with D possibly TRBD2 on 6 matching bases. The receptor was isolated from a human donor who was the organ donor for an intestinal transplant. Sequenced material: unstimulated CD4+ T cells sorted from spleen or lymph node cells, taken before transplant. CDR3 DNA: TGTGCCAGCAGGGGGACCGGGAGCTCCTACGAGCAGTACTTC. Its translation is CASRGTGSSYEQYF.